A single sample is the source of the 14 T cell receptor beta chains below, sequenced in a study of T cell responses to AZD1222 COVID-19 vaccine. Repertoires were generated with immunoSEQ multiplex PCR, while TCRdb's copy carries only in-frame clones and drops some. This table holds approximately 130,000 clones, about 88% found once. This specimen was peripheral blood, taken 28 days after the second AZD1222 dose. The receptors here all came from an adult who received the AZD1222 COVID-19 vaccine.

This chain uses TRBV9 with TRBJ2-5; 7 nucleotides line up with TRBD2. CDR3 length: 14 amino acids. Germline trimming cut 3 bases from V and 4 bases from J; bases unmatched to any gene: 6. The V gene's germline CDR1 is SGDLS and CDR2 YYNGEE. Here the CDR3 DNA reads TGTGCCAGCAGCGGCGGGGGTAGCGGAGAGACCCAGTACTTC. It translates to CASSGGGSGETQYF.

The chain has TRBV7-2 and TRBJ2-2, with unresolved D. The germline V and J ends were trimmed by 1 base and 0 bases, with 6 bases remaining between them. Germline V gives CDR1 SGHTA, CDR2 FQGNSA. CDR3 length: 15 residues. The DNA of the CDR3 is TGTGCCAGCAGCTTAGGGGCAGCGAACACCGGGGAGCTGTTTTTT. Translation: CASSLGAANTGELFF.

The chain has TRBV6-6 and TRBJ1-1; maybe TRBD1 (5 bases). The CDR3 extends over 16 amino acids. From germline, CDR1 is MNHNY and CDR2 SVGAGI (reference sequence). V was pared by 7 bases and J by 0 bases, with 18 bases between. The CDR3 region has the DNA TGTGCCAGCAACGACAGACTGATCCACATGAACACTGAAGCTTTCTTT. It translates to CASNDRLIHMNTEAFF.

CDR3 amino acids: CASGLVLAGGTGELFF. In DNA, the CDR3 is TGTGCTAGTGGTTTGGTACTAGCGGGAGGGACCGGGGAGCTGTTTTTT. J is TRBJ2-2 and V is TRBV12-5; 13 bases match TRBD2. Per the germline V gene, CDR1 is LGHNT and CDR2 is FRNRAP. V gave up 0 bases and J gave up 5 bases; unmatched junction bases: 0. There are 16 residues in the CDR3. The whole variable domain, filled in from reference TRBV12-5 and TRBJ2-2, reads DARVTQTPRHKVTEMGQEVTMRCQPILGHNTVFWYRQTMMQGLELLAYFRNRAPLDDSGMPKDRFSAEMPDATLATLKIQPSEPRDSAVYFCASGLVLAGGTGELFFGEGSRLTVL.

The chain links TRBV3-1 (or the pseudogene TRBV3-2) to TRBJ1-3; TRBD1 matches at 7 bases. The germline V gene encodes CDR1 LGHDT and CDR2 YNNKEL (reference sequence). J lost 4 bases, V lost 6 bases, and 6 bases had no gene match. CDR3 length: 14 residues. The CDR3 nucleotides are TGTGCCAGCAGGCTCGGACAGGCCGGAAACACCATATATTTT. This encodes CASRLGQAGNTIYF.

J is TRBJ2-7 and V is TRBV6-5; unclear D gene. The germline gives CDR1 MNHEY, CDR2 SVGAGI. Deletions cut 10 bases from V and 3 bases from J, with 16 bases between. The CDR3 loop spans 13 amino acids. The CDR3 spells CATFRVESYEQYF. The CDR3 DNA follows: TGTGCCACTTTCCGGGTGGAGAGCTACGAGCAGTACTTC.

This clone turned up a few times. The chain has TRBV30 and TRBJ1-1; TRBD1 is a possible D gene (6 bases). Trimming removed 4 bases at V and 4 bases at J, with 19 bases between. The CDR3 runs 15 residues. Per germline, CDR1 GTSNPN and CDR2 SVGIG (reference sequence). In DNA, the CDR3 is TGTGCCTGGACCACTTGGGGGGGCGGAAGCACTGAAGCTTTCTTT. It specifies CAWTTWGGGSTEAFF.

V gene TRBV7-8 combines with J gene TRBJ2-7, with D possibly matching TRBD1 (5 bases). V was trimmed by 3 bases and J by 5 bases, leaving 14 bases between them. This CDR3 comprises 14 residues. The germline V gene has CDR1 SGHVS and CDR2 FQNEAQ. Here the CDR3 DNA reads TGTGCCAGCAGCTTCAGGGTACGGGCCCACGAGCAGTACTTC. This translates into CASSFRVRAHEQYF.

This clone was detected a few times. The rearrangement uses TRBV4-1 and TRBJ1-2; D ambiguous. The CDR3 contains 14 residues. The V end was cut by 0 bases, the J end by 5 bases, with 10 bases between. The V gene's germline CDR1 is MGHRA and CDR2 YSYEKL. DNA of the CDR3: TGCGCCAGCAGCCAAGACGCGGACGGATATGGCTACACCTTC. This sequence encodes CASSQDADGYGYTF.

V gene TRBV4-3 combines with J gene TRBJ1-1, with 7 bases fitting TRBD1. The CDR3 covers 16 residues. Unmatched junction bases numbered 7, after V lost 0 bases and J lost 3 bases. Germline V lookup: CDR1 LGHNA, CDR2 YSLEER. CDR3 residues: CASSQEGGRGHTEAFF. Written as DNA, the CDR3 is TGCGCCAGCAGCCAAGAAGGGGGCAGGGGACACACTGAAGCTTTCTTT.

The J gene is TRBJ1-2, the V gene TRBV5-4; no clear D. The CDR3 runs to 14 residues. Germline CDR1 and CDR2: SGHNT and YYREEE (reference sequence). Deletions cut 0 bases from V and 0 bases from J, with 6 bases between. The CDR3 here is CASSLGGANYGYTF. The CDR3 DNA reads TGTGCCAGCAGCTTGGGGGGAGCTAACTATGGCTACACCTTC.

The DNA of the CDR3 is TGTGCCAGCAGCCCCCGTGTGGGCAGGGGCCTCCGGGACACTGAAGCTTTCTTT. Residues: CASSPRVGRGLRDTEAFF. This chain joins TRBV5-4 and TRBJ1-1; D might be TRBD1 (6 bases). The V end was cut by 4 bases, the J end by 3 bases, with 25 bases between. Germline V CDR1 and CDR2: SGHNT, YYREEE (reference sequence). This CDR3 comprises 18 residues.

The chain joins TRBV12-3 or TRBV12-4 to TRBJ1-2, with TRBD1 matching 7 bases. Trimming took 6 bases from V and 8 from J; bases not matched to a gene: 6. The CDR3 is 12 amino acids. Here the CDR3 DNA reads TGTGCCAGCAGCCGACAGGGTAGCGGCTACACCTTC. Translated: CASSRQGSGYTF.

This chain joins TRBV4-1 and TRBJ1-6; D is unresolved. Germline loops: CDR1 MGHRA, CDR2 YSYEKL. The CDR3 consists of 15 residues. V was trimmed by 4 bases and J by 3 bases, leaving 10 bases between them. CDR3: CASSRRADYNSPLHF. The CDR3 region has the DNA TGCGCCAGCAGCCGGCGGGCAGACTATAATTCACCCCTCCACTTT.